One T cell receptor beta chain is described in this entry. Which antigen it targets is not known. Base qualities are not recorded, but no much larger clone differs from it by a single base. The High Capacity cDNA Reverse Transcription Kit was used to reverse transcribe all of the isolated RNA, meaning that expressed TCRB transcripts were what got sequenced. Deep immunoSEQ sequencing was performed on naive, central memory and regulatory T cell samples, with an average of roughly 4 million total reads per sample. Sorted cells were lysed in RLT buffer and RNA was extracted with DNase-treated RNeasy Micro or Mini kits, depending on cell number. Each cell subset was processed separately to prevent cross-contamination, with patient and healthy donor samples processed together. Using the immunoSEQ multiplex PCR, TCRB sequences were amplified from cDNA into 87-bp fragments spanning the CDR3 region. Amplicons were sequenced on the Illumina HiSeq platform. As for the original processing: Synthetic template baselines were used to correct PCR bias computationally, reads within Hamming distance 2 were collapsed together, and singletons that could not be merged were discarded. Reads were aligned against IMGT to assign V, D and J genes, CDR3 length and insertions or deletions at six rearrangement sites. Within each subset, clonotype counts were normalized to the number of sorted cells before true diversity and Gini coefficients were calculated with the tcR R package. The overlap coefficient, calculated on TCRB nucleotide sequences, was used to quantify repertoire sharing. Out-of-frame TCRB sequences from naive cells were analyzed as a proxy for the pre-selection repertoire. TCRdb's version of the immuneACCESS table is confined to in-frame rearrangements and falls short of the full clone set. An unresolved V gene accounts for under half of the shortfall where checked; the remainder is of unknown origin. That table gives V, J and clone size, and the DNA gave D and trimming. The sample table lists hundreds of thousands of clones, roughly 11% of them with a count of one. Of the sample, 0.015% is held by the ten largest clones.

Each donor gave one peripheral blood draw, averaging about 100 mL, which was collected into heparinised tubes. Naive, central memory, regulatory and stem cell-like memory CD4+ T cells were sorted on a BD FACSAria II using a panel including CD45RO, CCR7, CD25, CD127, CD95 and CD27. A purity above 98% was achieved for all sorted populations. PBMCs were isolated immediately by Lymphoprep density gradient centrifugation and stained directly without culture. So that batch effects would be minimized, each experiment stained and sorted samples in pairs, pairing one healthy donor with one patient. The data derive from a study of beta chain features in type 1 diabetes (dated by TCRdb to between 2018 and 2020). Looking at the study overall: Mean age, gender distribution, total cell number and subset yield did not differ between patients and healthy donors. Whereas all 28 donors provided naive and central memory subsets, regulatory and stem cell-like memory subsets were isolated from just 8 patients and roughly 8 healthy donors. The study compared TCRB repertoires of sorted circulating CD4+ T cell subsets between recently diagnosed type 1 diabetes patients and matched healthy donors. A total of roughly 98,000,000 sorted cells were examined across all samples, and a strong correlation was observed between cell number per subset and RNA yield.

Summary of the overall study and its limitations: At VDJ recombination sites, type 1 diabetes patients had fewer insertions and more deleted nucleotides, which implies abnormalities in thymic rearrangement. Shorter templates might have been favored by PCR, but patient and control samples were amplified and corrected together, so both groups would have been affected equally by any skew. Because cDNA rather than genomic DNA was sequenced, highly expressing activated cells could have been over-represented, although no difference in activation and CD3 levels was found between groups. Naive, central memory and regulatory TCRB repertoires appeared to be more alike among patients than among healthy donors. Because small numbers of individuals were included in the HLA sub-analyses, any influence of HLA type on TCRB rearrangement was left unresolved. A moderate but significant shortening of TCRB CDR3 length was observed in type 1 diabetes patients in all four CD4+ subsets.

The V end loses 3 bases and the J end loses 1 base, and a stretch of 9 bases separates them. From its cysteine to its phenylalanine, the CDR3 spans 15 amino acids. Only CDR3 DNA is held: 45 bases, read in frame from base 1. Based on the germline V gene, the CDR1 and CDR2 sequences are SNHLY and FYNNEI. The chain employs TRBV2 and TRBJ2-2; the D segment could be TRBD1, given 5 matching bases. The sequencing sample was made of naive CD4+ T cells from blood. This specimen's cell subset or site label, per the study, means: true naive CD4+ T cells. This sequence originates from a woman in her twenties or thirties in good health. The CDR3 in this case is CASSDSRVNTGELFF. The sequence in DNA is TGTGCCAGCAGTGATTCCAGGGTGAACACCGGGGAGCTGTTTTTT.